The clone carrying this T cell receptor beta chain was seen ten or more times. Its target is not known. The data were obtained in a study of T cells in Graves' hyperthyroidism and ophthalmopathy. The wider study: Peripheral blood collection took place at initial diagnosis, before any treatment. Overall study results and limits: Most clonotypes expanded in thyroid above 0.001 were likewise present in blood. In the analysis, a 13 V-J model separated ophthalmopathy from stable hyperthyroidism.

Regions amplified from RNA transcripts were the TCR beta CDR3 regions. TCR CDR3 regions were first amplified by RT-PCR with HTBI primers. TCRdb re-analysed the multiplex PCR reads in MiXCR, keeping a single row per CDR3 protein. The sample has 330,000 or so distinct CDR3 sequences, roughly 18% seen once. Diagnosis rested on symptoms, serum thyroxine and TRAb, thyroid ultrasound, and orbital computed tomography. After removal of 1 base from V and 5 bases from J, the junction contained 7 bases not matched to a gene. The CDR3 runs 15 residues. Germline V gene lookup returns CDR1 SGHVS and CDR2 FQNEAQ. The clonotype was recovered from a woman aged 40 to 50 with Graves' ophthalmopathy. The genes are TRBV7-8 and TRBJ2-7, with 8 bases matching TRBD2. The sequenced sample was blood. The CDR3 loop reads CASSLVRAGGHEQYF. CDR3 nucleotides: TGTGCCAGCAGCTTAGTTAGGGCGGGAGGACACGAGCAGTACTTC.